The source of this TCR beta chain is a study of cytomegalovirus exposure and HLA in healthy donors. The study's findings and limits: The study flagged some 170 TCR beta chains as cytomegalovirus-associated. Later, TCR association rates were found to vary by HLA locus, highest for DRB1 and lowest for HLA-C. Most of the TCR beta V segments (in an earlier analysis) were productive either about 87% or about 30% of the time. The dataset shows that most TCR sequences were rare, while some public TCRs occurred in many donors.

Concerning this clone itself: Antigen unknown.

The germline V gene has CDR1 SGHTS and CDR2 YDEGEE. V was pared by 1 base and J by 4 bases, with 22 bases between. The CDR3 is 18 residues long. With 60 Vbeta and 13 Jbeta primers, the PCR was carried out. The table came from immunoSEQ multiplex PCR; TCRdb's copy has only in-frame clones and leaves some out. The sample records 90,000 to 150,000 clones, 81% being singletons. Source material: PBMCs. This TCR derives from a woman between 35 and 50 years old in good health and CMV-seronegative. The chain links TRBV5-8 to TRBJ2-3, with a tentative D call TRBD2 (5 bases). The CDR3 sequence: CASSLTLPRSEAADTQYF. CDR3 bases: TGTGCCAGCAGCTTGACCCTGCCGCGGTCGGAAGCGGCAGATACGCAGTATTTT.